The 26 T cell receptor beta chains in this list originate from one sample, sequenced in a study of PD-L1 blockade in urothelial cancer. Here immunoSEQ multiplex PCR was the method, and the copy in TCRdb shows in-frame clones only, minus some. The table includes about 110,000 clones, around 85% detected once. The sample here was PBMCs, taken around atezolizumab (anti-PD-L1) treatment. The receptors originated from a man aged 50 or older with urothelial cancer.

This rearrangement joins TRBV5-6 to TRBJ1-2; tentative D call: TRBD1 (6 bases). V was clipped by 0 bases and J by 3 bases, with 9 bases between them. This CDR3 region has 14 residues. Germline V CDR1 and CDR2: SGHDT, YYEEEE. The CDR3 sequence: CASSLGQGHYGYTF. In DNA, the CDR3 is TGTGCCAGCAGCTTGGGGCAGGGGCACTATGGCTACACCTTC. Combining the CDR3 with reference TRBV5-6 and TRBJ1-2 gives the whole variable domain DAGVTQSPTHLIKTRGQQVTLRCSPKSGHDTVSWYQQALGQGPQFIFQYYEEEERQRGNFPDRFSGHQFPNYSSELNVNALLLGDSALYLCASSLGQGHYGYTFGSGTRLTVV.

This clone occurred a few times. CDR3 nucleotide sequence: TGTGCCAGCAGCTTACTCACATACAATGAGCAGTTCTTC. Translation: CASSLLTYNEQFF. V and J are TRBV7-8 and TRBJ2-1; D not resolved. The germline V and J ends were trimmed by 2 bases and 4 bases, with 6 bases remaining between them. The CDR3 is 13 residues long. From germline, CDR1 is SGHVS and CDR2 FQNEAQ.

The rearrangement uses TRBV5-1 and TRBJ2-3; TRBD1 matches at 9 bases. The ends lost 4 bases at V and 5 bases at J; junction bases unmatched: 5. CDR1 SGHRS and CDR2 YFSETQ come from the germline V gene. The CDR3 loop spans 14 amino acids. The CDR3 DNA sequence: TGCGCCAGCAGCCAGGGACAGGGAGAAGATACGCAGTATTTT. Its protein product is CASSQGQGEDTQYF.

The rearrangement joins TRBV13 to TRBJ2-7; a weak D match, TRBD2 (5 bases). Trimming cost V 4 bases and J 6 bases, with 19 bases left between them. The length of the CDR3 is 15 residues. CDR1 PRHDT and CDR2 FYEKMQ come from the germline V gene (reference sequence). Here the CDR3 reads CASSWGNPETIEQYF. The CDR3 DNA sequence: TGTGCCAGCAGCTGGGGAAACCCCGAGACTATCGAGCAGTACTTC.

Here the CDR3 reads CASESPQGYTDTQYF. CDR3 coding DNA: TGTGCCTCCGAATCCCCCCAGGGCTACACAGATACGCAGTATTTT. This chain uses TRBV30 with TRBJ2-3, with D possibly TRBD1 on 5 matching bases. Germline V gene lookup returns CDR1 GTSNPN and CDR2 SVGIG (reference sequence). The CDR3 runs to 15 residues. Trimming took off 7 bases at V and 2 bases at J, with 19 bases between the two ends.

V and J are TRBV4-1 and TRBJ2-5; 8 nucleotides line up with TRBD2. V shed 1 base, J shed 4 bases, and the junction held 8 bases outside the gene matches. From germline, CDR1 is MGHRA and CDR2 YSYEKL. The CDR3 sequence is 16 residues long. DNA for the CDR3: TGCGCCAGCAGCCAAGGCGAGCGGGGGCTGGGAGAGACCCAGTACTTC. Its translation is CASSQGERGLGETQYF.

This chain connects TRBV27 to TRBJ1-6, with 8 bases fitting TRBD1. The CDR3 is made up of 14 amino acids. Germline V gene data show CDR1 as MNHEY and CDR2 as SMNVEV (reference sequence). With V trimmed by 4 bases and J by 8 bases, 4 bases remained unmatched. CDR3 coding DNA: TGTGCCAGCAGTTGGGACAGGAGGGATTCACCCCTCCACTTT. Amino acid sequence: CASSWDRRDSPLHF.

The chain has TRBV4-1 and TRBJ1-1, with 7 bases that match TRBD1. The CDR3 extends over 15 amino acids. Germline V gene lookup returns CDR1 MGHRA and CDR2 YSYEKL. V was clipped by 0 bases and J by 2 bases; unmatched bases: 3. In nucleotides, the CDR3 is TGCGCCAGCAGCCAAGATGACAGGGTAAACACTGAAGCTTTCTTT. Its translation is CASSQDDRVNTEAFF.

This chain uses TRBV2 with TRBJ2-6; weak D call: TRBD1 (6 bases). CDR1 and CDR2 from the germline V gene are SNHLY and FYNNEI. Deletions cut 2 bases from V and 1 base from J, with 12 bases between. The CDR3 is 17 amino acids. The CDR3, as DNA: TGTGCCAGCAGTGAACCTTACAGGGTATCTGGGGCCAACGTCCTGACTTTC. Residues: CASSEPYRVSGANVLTF.

On this clone: Sequence at one end of the junction differs from germline and may be a read error. The V call is TRBV6-6, the J call TRBJ1-4; weak D call: TRBD1 (5 bases). The CDR3 covers 14 residues. The germline V gene encodes CDR1 MNHNY and CDR2 SVGAGI (reference sequence). The CDR3 sequence: CASSDSGRGEKLFF. In nucleotides, the CDR3 is TGTGCCAGCAGTGACTCAGGGAGGGGAGAAAAACTGTTTTTT.

This clone is a singleton in its sample. The CDR3 DNA follows: TGCGCCAGCAGCTTGGTGTCGGGAAGTACTGAAGCTTTCTTT. It encodes CASSLVSGSTEAFF. This chain uses TRBV5-1 with TRBJ1-1; D ambiguous. This CDR3 comprises 14 residues. CDR1 SGHRS and CDR2 YFSETQ come from the germline V gene. Trimming removed 0 bases from V and 5 bases from J, with 11 bases in between.

The chain carries TRBV28 and TRBJ2-7; TRBD2 matches 8 bases. The V and J ends lost 4 bases and 4 bases, in that order; junction bases with no gene match: 12. Germline V gene sequence: CDR1 MDHEN, CDR2 SYDVKM. This CDR3 comprises 16 residues. The CDR3 here is CASSYLLGGEGYEQYF. Here the CDR3 DNA reads TGTGCCAGCAGTTACCTCCTCGGGGGGGAGGGTTACGAGCAGTACTTC.

The chain has TRBV5-1 and TRBJ2-3, with a possible D match to TRBD1 (6 bases). The CDR3 is 14 amino acids. Germline lookup yields CDR1 SGHRS and CDR2 YFSETQ. V shed 5 bases and J shed 1 base, with 11 bases lying between them. The DNA of the CDR3 is TGCGCCAGCAGAGGGGGAGTCCGCACAGATACGCAGTATTTT. Protein: CASRGGVRTDTQYF.

This chain connects TRBV4-2 to TRBJ2-1; 9 bases agree with TRBD2. V shed 0 bases and J 7 bases; nucleotides not matched to a gene: 7. The germline V gene encodes CDR1 LGHNA and CDR2 YNFKEQ. The CDR3 length is 16 residues. The DNA for the CDR3 is TGTGCCAGCAGCCAAGATGCTAGCGGGATAGGGAATGAGCAGTTCTTC. Protein: CASSQDASGIGNEQFF.

This clone was detected a few times. This chain uses TRBV10-3 with TRBJ2-7; D might be TRBD1 (8 bases). The CDR3 runs 15 residues. Trimming pared 10 bases from V and 1 base from J, leaving 20 bases between. The germline gives CDR1 ENHRY, CDR2 SYGVKD. CDR3 in amino acids: CASSGTGTGSYEQYF. Here the CDR3 DNA reads TGTGCCAGCAGCGGGACCGGGACAGGTTCCTACGAGCAGTACTTC.

A few counts support this clone. The chain employs TRBV20-1 and TRBJ1-2; D is unresolved. The V gene lost 7 bases and the J gene lost 1 base, with 4 bases spanning the gap. Germline V lookup: CDR1 DFQATT, CDR2 SNEGSKA (reference sequence). There are 10 residues in the CDR3. This chain's CDR3 is CSDSNYGYTF. The CDR3 region has the DNA TGCAGTGACAGTAACTATGGCTACACCTTC.

DNA for the CDR3: TGTGCCAGCAGAATGAATATCATAAAAGCCAATGAGCAGTTCTTC. Its translation: CASRMNIIKANEQFF. The rearrangement links TRBV28 to TRBJ2-1; D is undetermined. Trimming pared 6 bases from V and 6 bases from J, leaving 18 bases between. The CDR3 is 15 amino acids. Germline CDR1 MDHEN, CDR2 SYDVKM.

The chain recombines TRBV6-5 with TRBJ2-5; 9 bases match TRBD1. CDR1 and CDR2 from the germline V gene are MNHEY and SVGAGI. The V and J ends lost 5 bases and 5 bases, in that order; junction bases with no gene match: 9. The CDR3 loop spans 15 amino acids. Written as DNA, the CDR3 is TGTGCCAGCAGTAGTGCCGGGACAGGGTTGGAGACCCAGTACTTC. Translation gives CASSSAGTGLETQYF.

Written as DNA, the CDR3 is TGTGCCAGCAGCTCAAGCGGGTCATACACCGGGGAGCTGTTTTTT. Its protein is CASSSSGSYTGELFF. V usage is TRBV7-3 and J usage is TRBJ2-2, with D maybe TRBD2 (6 bases). The CDR3 covers 15 residues. Between the trimmed V and J ends, which lost 4 bases and 3 bases, there was a span of 12 bases. The germline V gene encodes CDR1 SGHTA and CDR2 FQGTGA.

V gene TRBV27 combines with J gene TRBJ2-2, with a weak D call TRBD2 (6 bases). The germline V gene encodes CDR1 MNHEY and CDR2 SMNVEV (reference sequence). This CDR3 has 14 amino acids. The germline V and J ends were trimmed by 5 bases and 4 bases, with 11 bases remaining between them. CDR3 protein: CASSPLGLTGELFF. In DNA form, the CDR3 reads TGTGCCAGCAGTCCCTTGGGACTCACCGGGGAGCTGTTTTTT.

The chain employs TRBV21-1 and TRBJ1-1; the D call of TRBD1 is as the table states it, not checked on the DNA. TRBV21-1 is a known pseudogene. The CDR3 runs to 20 residues. DNA of the CDR3: TGTGCCAGCAGCAAACGTGGGCAGGGGGCGAAGGGGGGCATGAACACTGAAGCTTTCTTT. Its translation is CASSKRGQGAKGGMNTEAFF.

V gene TRBV7-2 combines with J gene TRBJ1-2; D is perhaps TRBD1 (6 bases). Germline V lookup: CDR1 SGHTA, CDR2 FQGNSA. Trimming pared 5 bases from V and 2 bases from J, leaving 15 bases between. The CDR3 spans 15 residues. CDR3 in amino acids: CASSQGGGQNYGYTF. The CDR3 DNA is TGTGCCAGCAGCCAAGGGGGGGGGCAGAACTATGGCTACACCTTC.

The rearrangement uses TRBV27 and TRBJ2-7; 7 bases line up with TRBD1. The CDR3 contains 15 residues. V lost 3 bases to trimming and J lost 6 bases; unmatched junction nucleotides: 11. Germline V gives CDR1 MNHEY, CDR2 SMNVEV (reference sequence). The CDR3, as DNA: TGTGCCAGCAGTTTCTCAGGGACAGATAGCTCCGAGCAGTACTTC. Encoded protein: CASSFSGTDSSEQYF.

The CDR3 DNA reads as TGTGCCAGCAGCGTAGACCCCCGGGACAGACAAATCTCTGGGGCCAACGTCCTGACTTTC. Protein product: CASSVDPRDRQISGANVLTF. The gene calls are TRBV9 and TRBJ2-6; 7 bases map to TRBD1. Looked up from germline, CDR1 is SGDLS and CDR2 is YYNGEE. The J segment lost 0 bases and the V segment lost 0 bases, leaving 12 bases of the junction unmatched. CDR3 length: 20 amino acids. Full variable domain (remainder filled in from reference TRBV9 and TRBJ2-6): DSGVTQTPKHLITATGQRVTLRCSPRSGDLSVYWYQQSLDQGLQFLIQYYNGEERAKGNILERFSAQQFPDLHSELNLSSLELGDSALYFCASSVDPRDRQISGANVLTFGAGSRLTVL.

This clone occurred a few times. This chain connects TRBV28 to TRBJ1-3; TRBD1 agrees at 8 bases. Trimming at V came to 8 bases and at J to 7 bases, leaving 16 bases not matched to a gene. From germline, CDR1 is MDHEN and CDR2 SYDVKM. The CDR3 has 16 amino acids. The CDR3 nucleotides read TGTGCCAGCGTCTACCGAGGGGCGACAGGGGTGAACACCATATATTTT. It yields the protein CASVYRGATGVNTIYF.

The chain carries TRBV7-9 and TRBJ1-6, with a possible D match to TRBD1 (5 bases). CDR1 SEHNR and CDR2 FQNEAQ come from the germline V gene (reference sequence). Trimming took 8 bases from V and 7 from J, leaving 15 bases between them. The CDR3 runs 14 residues. In DNA, the CDR3 is TGTGCCAGCGGCGCCGGGACTGAGAATTCACCCCTCCACTTT. This gives the protein CASGAGTENSPLHF.